This T cell receptor beta chain was profiled in a study of T-cell memory formation after mild COVID-19. About the study: The study found TCR clusters largely donor specific. Points from the study as a whole: Contracting CD4+ clones lay largely in CM and EM, with CD8+ ones residing in EMRA. Second-wave clones that peaked on day 37 lacked confirmed SARS-CoV-2 specificity.

The 5'RACE method, run with constant-segment primers, produced TCR alpha and TCR beta cDNA libraries (carrying sample barcodes and UMIs). Each CDR3 protein is one row after TCRdb ran MiXCR on the 5' RACE reads. Of around 99,000 distinct CDR3 sequences in the sample, around 15% were seen once. Trimming removed 5 bases from V and 2 bases from J, with 9 bases in between. The CDR3 runs 14 residues. Germline V gene sequence: CDR1 SEHNR, CDR2 FQNEAQ (reference sequence). This clonotype was detected only a few times. Its specificity is not known. This receptor was taken from a man in his late teens or twenties who had mild COVID-19 (a few samples of this study predate the infection). Cell type and time point are not known. Sequenced input: PBMCs or a T cell subset sorted from them (not recorded which). The chain carries TRBV7-9 and TRBJ2-2; perhaps TRBD2 as D (6 bases). For the CDR3, the DNA is TGTGCCAGCAGCGGGACTTTAAACACCGGGGAGCTGTTTTTT. It encodes CASSGTLNTGELFF.